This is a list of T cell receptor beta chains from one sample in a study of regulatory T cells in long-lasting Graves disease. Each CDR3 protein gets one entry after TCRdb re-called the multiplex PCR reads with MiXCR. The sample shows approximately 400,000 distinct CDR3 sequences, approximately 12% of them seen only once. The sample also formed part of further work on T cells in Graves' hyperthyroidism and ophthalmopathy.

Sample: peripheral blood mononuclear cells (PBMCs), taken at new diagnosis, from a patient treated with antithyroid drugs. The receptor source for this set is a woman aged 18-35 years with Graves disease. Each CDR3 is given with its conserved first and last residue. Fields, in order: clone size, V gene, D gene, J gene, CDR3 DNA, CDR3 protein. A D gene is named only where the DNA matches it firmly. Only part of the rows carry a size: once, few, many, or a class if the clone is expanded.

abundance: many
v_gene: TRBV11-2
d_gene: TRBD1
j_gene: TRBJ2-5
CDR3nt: TGTGCCAGCAGCCCGCGACAGGGGATGGGAGAGACCCAGTACTTC
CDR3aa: CASSPRQGMGETQYF

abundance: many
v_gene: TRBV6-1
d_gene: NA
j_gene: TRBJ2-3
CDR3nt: TGTGCCAGCAAGGCAGGGGATCCAGATACGCAGTATTTT
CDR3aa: CASKAGDPDTQYF

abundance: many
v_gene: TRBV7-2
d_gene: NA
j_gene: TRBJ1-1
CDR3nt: TGTGCCAGCAGCTCGCGGGGTGGGGGGACTGAAGCTTTCTTT
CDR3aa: CASSSRGGGTEAFF

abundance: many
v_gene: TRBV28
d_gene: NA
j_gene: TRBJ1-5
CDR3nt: TGTGCCAGCATTGAGGGGAATCAGCCCCAGCATTTT
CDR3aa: CASIEGNQPQHF

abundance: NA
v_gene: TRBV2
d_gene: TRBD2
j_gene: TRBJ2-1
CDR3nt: TGTGCCAGCAGCGGGACTAGCAATGAGCAGTTCTTC
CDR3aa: CASSGTSNEQFF

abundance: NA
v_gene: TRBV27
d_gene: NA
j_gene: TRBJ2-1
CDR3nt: TGTGCCAGCAGTTATTCTAGCGCTAGCTCCTACAATGAGCAGTTCTTC
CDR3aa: CASSYSSASSYNEQFF

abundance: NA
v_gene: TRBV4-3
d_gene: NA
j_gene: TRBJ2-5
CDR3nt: TGCGCCAGCAGCCAAGATTGGGGGGCCAGGGCGTACCAAGAGACCCAGTACTTC
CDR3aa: CASSQDWGARAYQETQYF

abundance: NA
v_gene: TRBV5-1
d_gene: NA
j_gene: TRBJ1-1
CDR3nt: TGCGCCAGCAGCTTGGTTCCGTCAGGTTTAAAGCCTGAAGCTTTCTTT
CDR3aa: CASSLVPSGLKPEAFF

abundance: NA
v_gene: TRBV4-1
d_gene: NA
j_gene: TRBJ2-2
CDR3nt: TGCGCCAGCAGCCCCCGGGACGTATTAACCGGGGAGCTGTTTTTT
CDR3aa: CASSPRDVLTGELFF

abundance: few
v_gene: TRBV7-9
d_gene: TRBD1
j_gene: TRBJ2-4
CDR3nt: TGTGCCAGCAGCGTGGACAGGGTTCTAGACATTCAGTACTTC
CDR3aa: CASSVDRVLDIQYF

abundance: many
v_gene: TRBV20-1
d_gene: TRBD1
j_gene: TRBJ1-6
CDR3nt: TGCAGTGCACCAACGAGGGGACAGGCCAATTCACCCCTCCACTTT
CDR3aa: CSAPTRGQANSPLHF

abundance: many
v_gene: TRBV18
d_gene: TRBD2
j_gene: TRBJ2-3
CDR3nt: TGTGCCAGCTCCCGTCCGCTAGCGGGGGATACGCAGTATTTT
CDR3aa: CASSRPLAGDTQYF

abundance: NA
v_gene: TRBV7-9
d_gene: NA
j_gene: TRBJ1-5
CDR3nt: TGTGCCAGCAGCCAGGGCCCTCTGGATCAGCCCCAGCATTTT
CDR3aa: CASSQGPLDQPQHF

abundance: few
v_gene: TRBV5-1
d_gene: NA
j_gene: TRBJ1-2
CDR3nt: TGCGCCAGCAGCTTGGGGGAGGAGTTCTATGGCTACACCTTC
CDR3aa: CASSLGEEFYGYTF

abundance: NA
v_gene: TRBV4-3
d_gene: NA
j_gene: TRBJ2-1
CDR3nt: TGCGCCAGCAGCCAAGAGTTGGGAGGCCCCTACAATGAGCAGTTCTTC
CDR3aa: CASSQELGGPYNEQFF

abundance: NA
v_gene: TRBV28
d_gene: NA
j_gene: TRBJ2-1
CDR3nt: TGTGCCAGCAGTACTCTAGCGTTTGAGGTAGAAGCCTACAATGAGCAGTTCTTC
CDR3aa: CASSTLAFEVEAYNEQFF

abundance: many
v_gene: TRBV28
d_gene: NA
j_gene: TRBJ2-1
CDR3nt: TGTGCCAGCAGTTCATTTGGACGAGACCTCAATGAGCAGTTCTTC
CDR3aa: CASSSFGRDLNEQFF

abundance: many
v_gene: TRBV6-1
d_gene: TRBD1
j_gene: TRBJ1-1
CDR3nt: TGTGCCAGCAGCAATTTTAAGGGGGCCCTGAACACTGAAGCTTTCTTT
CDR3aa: CASSNFKGALNTEAFF